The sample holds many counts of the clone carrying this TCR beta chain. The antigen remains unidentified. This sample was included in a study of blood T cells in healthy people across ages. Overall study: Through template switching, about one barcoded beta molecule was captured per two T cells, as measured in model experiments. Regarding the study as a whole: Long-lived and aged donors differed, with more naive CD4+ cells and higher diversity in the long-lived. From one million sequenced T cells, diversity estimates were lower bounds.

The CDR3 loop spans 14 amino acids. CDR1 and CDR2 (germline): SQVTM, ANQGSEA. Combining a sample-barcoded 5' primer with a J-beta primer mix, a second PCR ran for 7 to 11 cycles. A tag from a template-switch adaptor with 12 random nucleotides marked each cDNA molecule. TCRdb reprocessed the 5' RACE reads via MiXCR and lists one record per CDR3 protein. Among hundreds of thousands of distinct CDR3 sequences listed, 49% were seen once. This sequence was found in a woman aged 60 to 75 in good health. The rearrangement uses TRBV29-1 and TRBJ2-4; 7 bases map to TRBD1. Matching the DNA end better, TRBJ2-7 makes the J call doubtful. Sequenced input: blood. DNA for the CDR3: TGCAGCGCAGAACGGGACAGCCAGCAAGGCGAGCAGTACTTC. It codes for CSAERDSQQGEQYF.